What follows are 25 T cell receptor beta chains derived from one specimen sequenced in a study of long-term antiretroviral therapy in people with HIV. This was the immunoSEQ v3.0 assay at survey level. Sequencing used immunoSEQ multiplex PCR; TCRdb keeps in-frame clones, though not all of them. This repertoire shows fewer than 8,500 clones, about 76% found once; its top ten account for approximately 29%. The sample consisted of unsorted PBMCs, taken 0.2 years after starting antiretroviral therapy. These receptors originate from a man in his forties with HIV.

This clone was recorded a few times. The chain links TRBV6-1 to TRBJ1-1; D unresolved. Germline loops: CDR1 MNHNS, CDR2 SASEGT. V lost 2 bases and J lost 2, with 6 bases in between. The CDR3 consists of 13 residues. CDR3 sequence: CASSEMDNTEAFF. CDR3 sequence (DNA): TGTGCCAGCAGTGAAATGGATAACACTGAAGCTTTCTTT.

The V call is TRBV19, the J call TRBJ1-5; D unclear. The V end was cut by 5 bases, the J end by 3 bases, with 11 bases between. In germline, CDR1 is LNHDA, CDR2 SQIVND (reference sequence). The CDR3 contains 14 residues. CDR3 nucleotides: TGTGCCAGTAGTGAAGGGTGGAACAATCAGCCCCAGCATTTT. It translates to CASSEGWNNQPQHF.

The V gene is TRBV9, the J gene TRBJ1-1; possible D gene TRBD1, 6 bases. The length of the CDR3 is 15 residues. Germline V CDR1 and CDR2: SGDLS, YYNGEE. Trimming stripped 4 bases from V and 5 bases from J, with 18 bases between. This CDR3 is CASSMGGHLETEAFF. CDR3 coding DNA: TGTGCCAGCAGCATGGGGGGACACTTAGAGACTGAAGCTTTCTTT.

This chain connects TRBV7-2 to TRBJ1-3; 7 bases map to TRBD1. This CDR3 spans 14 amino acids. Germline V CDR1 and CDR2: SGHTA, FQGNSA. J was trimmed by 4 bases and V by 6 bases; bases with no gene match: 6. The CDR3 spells CASSSTGPGNTIYF. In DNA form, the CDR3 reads TGTGCCAGCAGTTCGACAGGGCCAGGAAACACCATATATTTT.

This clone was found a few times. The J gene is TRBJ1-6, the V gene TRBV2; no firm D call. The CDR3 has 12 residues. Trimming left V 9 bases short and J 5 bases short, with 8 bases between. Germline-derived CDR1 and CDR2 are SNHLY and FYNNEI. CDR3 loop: CASTADNSPLHF. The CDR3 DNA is TGTGCCAGTACAGCTGATAATTCACCCCTCCACTTT.

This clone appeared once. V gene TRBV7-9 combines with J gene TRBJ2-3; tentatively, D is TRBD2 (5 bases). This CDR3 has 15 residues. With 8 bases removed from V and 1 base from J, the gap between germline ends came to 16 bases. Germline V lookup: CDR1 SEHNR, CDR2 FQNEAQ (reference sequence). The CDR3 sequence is CASGGWRVGTDTQYF. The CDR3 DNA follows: TGTGCCAGCGGTGGCTGGCGGGTCGGCACAGATACGCAGTATTTT.

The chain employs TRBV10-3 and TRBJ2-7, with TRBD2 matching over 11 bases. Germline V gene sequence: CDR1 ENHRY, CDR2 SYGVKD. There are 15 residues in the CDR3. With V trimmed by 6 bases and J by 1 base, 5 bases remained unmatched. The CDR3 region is CAISAGTSGSYEQYF. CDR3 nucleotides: TGTGCCATCAGCGCCGGGACTAGCGGATCCTACGAGCAGTACTTC.

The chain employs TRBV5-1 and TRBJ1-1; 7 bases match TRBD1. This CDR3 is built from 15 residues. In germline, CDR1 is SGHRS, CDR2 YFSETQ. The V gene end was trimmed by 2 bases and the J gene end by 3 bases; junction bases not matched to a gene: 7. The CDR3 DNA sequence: TGCGCCAGCAGCTTAGGAGGGGGGACAGACACTGAAGCTTTCTTT. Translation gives CASSLGGGTDTEAFF. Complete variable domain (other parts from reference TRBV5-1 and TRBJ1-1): KAGVTQTPRYLIKTRGQQVTLSCSPISGHRSVSWYQQTPGQGLQFLFEYFSETQRNKGNFPGRFSGRQFSNSRSEMNVSTLELGDSALYLCASSLGGGTDTEAFFGQGTRLTVV.

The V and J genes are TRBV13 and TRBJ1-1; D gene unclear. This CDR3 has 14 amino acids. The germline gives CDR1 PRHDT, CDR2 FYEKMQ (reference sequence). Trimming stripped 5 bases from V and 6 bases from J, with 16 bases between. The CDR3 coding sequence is TGTGCCAGCAGCCCCGAGAGCGGGTTACCTGAAGCTTTCTTT. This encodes CASSPESGLPEAFF.

Here the CDR3 reads CASSLEGTDYYGYTF. In DNA, the CDR3 is TGTGCCAGCAGCTTAGAGGGGACAGATTACTATGGCTACACCTTC. The genes are TRBV7-9 and TRBJ1-2; TRBD1 matches at 7 bases. The V segment lost 1 base and the J segment 3 bases; nucleotides outside the gene matches: 5. Germline-derived CDR1 and CDR2 are SEHNR and FQNEAQ (reference sequence). The CDR3 covers 15 residues.

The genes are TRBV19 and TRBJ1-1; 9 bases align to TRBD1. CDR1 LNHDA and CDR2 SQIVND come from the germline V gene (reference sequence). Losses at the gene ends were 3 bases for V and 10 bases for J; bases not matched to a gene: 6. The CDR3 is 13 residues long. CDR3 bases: TGTGCCAGTAGTATCCCACAGGGGGCCTTAGCTTTCTTT. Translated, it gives CASSIPQGALAFF.

Written as DNA, the CDR3 is TGCGCCAGCAGCTCCACGCTGAGCGAGGAAAACATTCAGTACTTC. Protein sequence: CASSSTLSEENIQYF. The chain joins TRBV5-1 to TRBJ2-4, with D uncertain. This CDR3 region has 15 residues. CDR1 is SGHRS, CDR2 YFSETQ, per germline. V lost 3 bases to trimming and J lost 5 bases, with 15 bases between them.

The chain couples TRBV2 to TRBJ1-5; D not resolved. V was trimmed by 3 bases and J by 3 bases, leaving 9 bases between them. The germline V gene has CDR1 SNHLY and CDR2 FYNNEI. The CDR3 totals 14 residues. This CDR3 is CASSDPGYNQPQHF. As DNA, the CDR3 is TGTGCCAGCAGTGACCCGGGGTACAATCAGCCCCAGCATTTT.

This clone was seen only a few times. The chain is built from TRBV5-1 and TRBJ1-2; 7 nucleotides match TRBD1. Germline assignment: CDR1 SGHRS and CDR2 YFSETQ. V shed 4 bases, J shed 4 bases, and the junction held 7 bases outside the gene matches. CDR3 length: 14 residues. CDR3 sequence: CASSRESGGYGYTF. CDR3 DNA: TGCGCCAGCAGCCGCGAGTCAGGGGGCTATGGCTACACCTTC.

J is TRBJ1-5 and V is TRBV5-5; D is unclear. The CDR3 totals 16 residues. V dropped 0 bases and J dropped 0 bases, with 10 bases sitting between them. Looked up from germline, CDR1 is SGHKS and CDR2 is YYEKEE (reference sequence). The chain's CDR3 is CASSLEHSYSNQPQHF. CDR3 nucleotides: TGTGCCAGCAGCTTGGAACATTCCTATAGCAATCAGCCCCAGCATTTT.

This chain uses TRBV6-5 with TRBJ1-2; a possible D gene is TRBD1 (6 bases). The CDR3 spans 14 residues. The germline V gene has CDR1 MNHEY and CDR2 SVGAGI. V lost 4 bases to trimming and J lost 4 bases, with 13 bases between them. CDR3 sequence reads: CASSSLDRTYGYTF. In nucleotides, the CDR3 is TGTGCCAGCAGTTCCTTAGACAGGACCTATGGCTACACCTTC.

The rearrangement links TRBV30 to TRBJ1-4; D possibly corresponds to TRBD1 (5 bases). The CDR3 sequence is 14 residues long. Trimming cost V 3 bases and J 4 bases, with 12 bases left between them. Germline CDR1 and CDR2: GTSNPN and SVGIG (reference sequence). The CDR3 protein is CAWSEGPNNEKLFF. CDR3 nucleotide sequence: TGTGCCTGGAGCGAGGGGCCTAATAATGAAAAACTGTTTTTT.

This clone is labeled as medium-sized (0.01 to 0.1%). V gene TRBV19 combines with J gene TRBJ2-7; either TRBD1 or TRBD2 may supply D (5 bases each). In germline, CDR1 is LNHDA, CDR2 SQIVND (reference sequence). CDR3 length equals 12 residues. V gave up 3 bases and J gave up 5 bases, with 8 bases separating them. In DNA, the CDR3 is TGTGCCAGTAGTATCGGGGCAAACGAGCAGTACTTC. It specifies CASSIGANEQYF.

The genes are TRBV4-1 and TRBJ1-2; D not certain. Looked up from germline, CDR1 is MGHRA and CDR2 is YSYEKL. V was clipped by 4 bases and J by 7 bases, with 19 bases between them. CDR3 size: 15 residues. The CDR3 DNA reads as TGCGCCAGCAGCCGGAACCTTCAGGAACTAGGTGGCTACACCTTC. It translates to CASSRNLQELGGYTF.

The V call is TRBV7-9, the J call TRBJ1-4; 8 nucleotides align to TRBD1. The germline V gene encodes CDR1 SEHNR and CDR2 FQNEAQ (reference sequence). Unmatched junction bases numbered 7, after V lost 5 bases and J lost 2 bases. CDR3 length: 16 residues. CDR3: CASSLGQGLTNEKLFF. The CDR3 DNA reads TGTGCCAGCAGCCTCGGACAGGGTCTGACTAATGAAAAACTGTTTTTT.

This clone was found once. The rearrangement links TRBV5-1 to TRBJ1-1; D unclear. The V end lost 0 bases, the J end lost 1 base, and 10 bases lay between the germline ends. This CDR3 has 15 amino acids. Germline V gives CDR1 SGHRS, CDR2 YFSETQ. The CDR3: CASSLARQTNTEAFF. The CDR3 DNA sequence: TGCGCCAGCAGCTTGGCTAGGCAGACGAACACTGAAGCTTTCTTT.

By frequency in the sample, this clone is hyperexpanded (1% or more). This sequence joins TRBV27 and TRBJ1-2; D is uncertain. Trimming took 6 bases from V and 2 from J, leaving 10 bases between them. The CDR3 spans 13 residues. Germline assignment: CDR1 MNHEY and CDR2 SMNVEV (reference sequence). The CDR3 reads CASRDRINYGYTF. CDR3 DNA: TGTGCCAGCAGGGACCGGATCAACTATGGCTACACCTTC.

The CDR3 bases are TGTGCCAGCAGACAGGGGGGGAGCAATCAGCCCCAGCATTTT. Its protein product is CASRQGGSNQPQHF. The chain joins TRBV6-1 to TRBJ1-5; 8 nucleotides line up with TRBD1. Germline assignment: CDR1 MNHNS and CDR2 SASEGT. Trimming at V came to 6 bases and at J to 1 base, leaving 2 bases not matched to a gene. CDR3 length: 14 amino acids.

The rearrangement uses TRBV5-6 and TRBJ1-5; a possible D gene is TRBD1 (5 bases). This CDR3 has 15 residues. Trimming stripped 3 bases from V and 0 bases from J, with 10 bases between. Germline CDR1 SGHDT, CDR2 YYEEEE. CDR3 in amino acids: CASSSLGGSNQPQHF. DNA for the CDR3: TGTGCCAGCAGCTCGCTGGGGGGTAGCAATCAGCCCCAGCATTTT.

Here the CDR3 DNA reads TGTGCCAGCAGTTACGAGGGTTTCACTGAAGCTTTCTTT. It translates to CASSYEGFTEAFF. The rearrangement joins TRBV6-6 to TRBJ1-1; D is unresolved. CDR1 and CDR2 from the germline V gene are MNHNY and SVGAGI (reference sequence). The length of the CDR3 is 13 residues. Trimming left V 2 bases short and J 4 bases short, with 8 bases between.